This TCR beta chain originates from a study of immune characterization of retroperitoneal liposarcoma (dated by TCRdb to the late 2010s). Concerning this clonotype: No cognate antigen has been identified for it. No clone much larger than this one lies a single base away; base qualities are absent.

From its cysteine to its phenylalanine, the CDR3 spans 11 amino acids. The CDR3 DNA has 33 bases and is translated from base 1. The trim is 4 bases for V and 4 bases for J, with a gap of 4 bases between the germline ends. In the germline V gene, CDR1 corresponds to MGHDK and CDR2 to SYGVNS. The method behind the library was PCR. The sequencing machine was a NextSeq 500. The public reads were reanalyzed by TCRdb: fastp trimming at Q25, MiXCR alignment, in-frame beta chains only. Identical CDR3 proteins give one entry, which carries the most common genes and DNA. Recorded for this sample are 4,000 to 4,500 distinct CDR3 sequences; over 25% of them occurred a single time. In total, the top ten clones hold about 9.4% of the sample.

The chain is encoded by TRBV25-1 joined to TRBJ1-2; the D segment cannot be called with confidence. Sequencing was done on a sample of blood. The sequence came from a female donor with retroperitoneal liposarcoma. The DNA is TGTGCCAGCAGTGGAGGCTATGGCTACACCTTC. This gives the protein CASSGGYGYTF.